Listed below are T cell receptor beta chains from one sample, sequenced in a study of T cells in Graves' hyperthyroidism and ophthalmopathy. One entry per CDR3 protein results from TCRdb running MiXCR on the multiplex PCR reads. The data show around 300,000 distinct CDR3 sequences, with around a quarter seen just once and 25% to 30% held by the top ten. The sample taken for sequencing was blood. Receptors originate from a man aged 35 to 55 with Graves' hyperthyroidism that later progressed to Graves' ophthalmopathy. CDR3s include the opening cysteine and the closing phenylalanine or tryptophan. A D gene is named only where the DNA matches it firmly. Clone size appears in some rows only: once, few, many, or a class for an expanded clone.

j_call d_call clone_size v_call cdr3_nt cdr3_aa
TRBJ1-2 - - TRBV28 TGTGCCAGCAGTTTCTACGGGCGGGGGACTAACTATGGCTACACCTTC CASSFYGRGTNYGYTF
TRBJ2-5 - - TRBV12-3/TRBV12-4 TGTGCCAGCAGTTTTGGCGAACAGACCCAGTACTTC CASSFGEQTQYF
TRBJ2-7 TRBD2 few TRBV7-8 TGTGCCAGCAGCTTAGAATTAGCGGGAGGGTACGAGCAGTACTTC CASSLELAGGYEQYF
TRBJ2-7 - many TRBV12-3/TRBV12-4 TGTGCCAGCAGTCACTTCCAGGGTGCGAACGAGCAGTACTTC CASSHFQGANEQYF
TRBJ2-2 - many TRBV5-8 TGTGCCAGCAGCCGGGGTGATCCCGGGGAGCTGTTTTTT CASSRGDPGELFF
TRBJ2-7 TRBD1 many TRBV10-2 TGCGCCATAAACCCACAGGGGAGCCACGAGCAGTACTTC CAINPQGSHEQYF
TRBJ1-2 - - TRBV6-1 TGTGCCAGCAGTGTAGGAGGGGTTGTCTATGGCTACACCTTC CASSVGGVVYGYTF
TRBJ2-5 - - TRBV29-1 TGCAGCGACACGGGACCCCAAGAGACCCAGTACTTC CSDTGPQETQYF
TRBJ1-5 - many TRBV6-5 TGTGCCAGCAGTTATAGGTCAGGGAATCAGCCCCAGCATTTT CASSYRSGNQPQHF
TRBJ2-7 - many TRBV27 TGTGCCAGCAGTTTAGCCGGACAGACAAACTACGAGCAGTACTTC CASSLAGQTNYEQYF
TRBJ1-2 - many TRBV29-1 TGCAGCGTTGTTACAGCCTATGGCTACACCTTC CSVVTAYGYTF
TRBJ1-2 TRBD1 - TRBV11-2 TGTGCCAGCAGCTGGCCGGGAAGACAGGGTGAGAACTATGGCTACACCTTC CASSWPGRQGENYGYTF
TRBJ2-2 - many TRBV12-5 TGTGCTAGTGGTTTGGGGGTTGGCGGGGAGCTGTTTTTT CASGLGVGGELFF
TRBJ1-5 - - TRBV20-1 TGCAGTGCTAGTGGGGAGCACAATCAGCCCCAGCATTTT CSASGEHNQPQHF
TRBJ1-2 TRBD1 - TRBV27 TGTGCCAGCAGTTACAGGGGTCTCGGCTATGGCTACACCTTC CASSYRGLGYGYTF
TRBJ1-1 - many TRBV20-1 TGCAGTGCTAGCGTTCGGCAGGGGTTCATGAACACTGAAGCTTTCTTT CSASVRQGFMNTEAFF
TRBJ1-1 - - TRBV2 TGTGCCAGCACGGGGGACACTGAAGCTTTCTTT CASTGDTEAFF
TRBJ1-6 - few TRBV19 TGTGCCAGTAGTATAGCGGCGAGTTCACCCCTCCACTTT CASSIAASSPLHF
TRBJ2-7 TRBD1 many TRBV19 TGTGCCAGTAGTATTGCACGACGAAGGACAGGCGTAAACGAGCAGTACTTC CASSIARRRTGVNEQYF
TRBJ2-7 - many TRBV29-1 TGCAGCGTCCGAGGGGCGACGGGAGATTCCTACGAGCAGTACTTC CSVRGATGDSYEQYF
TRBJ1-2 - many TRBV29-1 TGCAGCGTTGTGGACCGAGCCTATGGCTACACCTTC CSVVDRAYGYTF
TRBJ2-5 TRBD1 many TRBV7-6 TGTGCCAGCAGCTCTCACCCGGGACAGGCCCAAGAGACCCAGTACTTC CASSSHPGQAQETQYF
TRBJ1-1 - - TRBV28 TGTGCCAGCAGTTTACAACAGGTATCTGAAGCTTTCTTT CASSLQQVSEAFF
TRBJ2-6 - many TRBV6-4 TGTGCCAGCTTCCCAACGACAGGCCGTACGGCTGGGGCCAACGTCCTGACTTTC CASFPTTGRTAGANVLTF
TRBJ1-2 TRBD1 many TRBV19 TGTGCCAGTAGAGACAGGGAAAGTGGCTACACCTTC CASRDRESGYTF
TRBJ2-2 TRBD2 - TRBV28 TGTGCCACTTTGACTAGCGGGCCGAACACCGGGGAGCTGTTTTTT CATLTSGPNTGELFF
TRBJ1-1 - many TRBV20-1 TGCAGTGCTCCCGGGCGCAACGCTGAAGCTTTCTTT CSAPGRNAEAFF
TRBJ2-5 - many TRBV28 TGTGCCAGCAGTGTAAGAACAGGGCGGGAAGAGACCCAGTACTTC CASSVRTGREETQYF
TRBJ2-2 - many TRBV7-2 TGTGCCAGCAGCTTATGGGAAACCGGGGAGCTGTTTTTT CASSLWETGELFF
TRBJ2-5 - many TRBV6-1 TGTGCCTCGTCGCTCACAGGATTCCAAGAGACCCAGTACTTC CASSLTGFQETQYF
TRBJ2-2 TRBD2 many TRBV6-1 TGTGCCAGCAGCCCCGAGGGACTAGCTTACACCGGGGAGCTGTTTTTT CASSPEGLAYTGELFF
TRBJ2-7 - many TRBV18 TGTGCCAGCGCAAGAGTGACCGCACTTGGGGAGCAGTACTTC CASARVTALGEQYF
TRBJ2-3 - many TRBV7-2 TGTGCCAGCAGCAAATTTGGGGGCACAGATACGCAGTATTTT CASSKFGGTDTQYF